A selection of T cell receptor beta chains follows, all from one sample in a study of neurological immune-mediated disorders. TCRdb reanalysed the 5' RACE reads using MiXCR and keeps one entry per CDR3 protein. The sample yields some 71,000 distinct CDR3 sequences, roughly 10% seen once. The sample comprised PBMCs. Receptors originate from a man aged 30-40 years in good health. Both conserved end residues are part of each CDR3. A D gene is named only where the DNA matches it firmly. Part of the rows lack a size; the others show once, few, many or a class for expanded clones.

j_gene	abundance	v_gene	d_gene	CDR3nt	CDR3aa
TRBJ1-1	many	TRBV7-9	NA	TGTGCCAGCAGCTTCCTCGGACGCGGCACTGAAGCTTTCTTT	CASSFLGRGTEAFF
TRBJ1-1	many	TRBV4-1	TRBD1	TGCGCCAGCAGCCTAGAGACAGGGTCTCTATTCACTGAAGCTTTCTTT	CASSLETGSLFTEAFF
TRBJ2-1	many	TRBV20-1	NA	TGCAGTGCTAGACTCGAGGGAGCCTTGGGTGAGCAGTTCTTC	CSARLEGALGEQFF
TRBJ1-2	few	TRBV6-6	TRBD1	TGTGCCAGCAGTTACCCCCGACAGGGTGGCAAGTTCTACTATGGCTACACCTTC	CASSYPRQGGKFYYGYTF
TRBJ1-4	many	TRBV5-1	NA	TGCGCCAGCAGCCGTAGCAGTGTGAGGGAAAAACTGTTTTTT	CASSRSSVREKLFF
TRBJ2-6	many	TRBV5-1	NA	TGCGCCAGCAGCTACGCCCTGGGCTCTGGGGCCAACGTCCTGACTTTC	CASSYALGSGANVLTF
TRBJ2-7	many	TRBV19	NA	TGTGCCAGTAGCCTCGGGAAAAAGGCCTACGAGCAGTACTTC	CASSLGKKAYEQYF
TRBJ1-5	NA	TRBV7-2	NA	TGTGCCAGCAGCTCACTCCACAGTGAACCGCCCCAGCATTTT	CASSSLHSEPPQHF
TRBJ2-5	few	TRBV5-1	TRBD2	TGCGCCAGCAGCTTGGGCTTAGCGGGAGGGCCTCGGACCCAGTACTTC	CASSLGLAGGPRTQYF
TRBJ1-2	many	TRBV5-1	NA	TGCGCCAGCAGCTCGAGACAAGCTAACTATGGCTACACCTTC	CASSSRQANYGYTF
TRBJ1-3	medium-sized	TRBV2	NA	TGTGCCAGCAGTGAAGATGCCGATTATGGAAACACCATATATTTT	CASSEDADYGNTIYF
TRBJ1-5	many	TRBV27	NA	TGTGCCAGCAGTTTCCGGGGGGGAAATCAGCCCCAGCATTTT	CASSFRGGNQPQHF